This is a list of T cell receptor beta chains from one sample in a study of blood T cells in healthy people across ages. TCRdb passed the 5' RACE reads through MiXCR, listing each CDR3 protein once. The sample includes 780,000 or so distinct CDR3 sequences, 56% seen only once; the top ten take around 24%. Sequenced: blood. The origin of the receptors is a man aged 40-55 years in good health. Each CDR3 is given with its conserved first and last residue. The D gene is left open where the match is weak. A clone size is listed for some rows: how often the clone was seen (once, few, many), or a class if it is expanded.

abundance	d_gene	j_gene	v_gene	len	CDR3aa	CDR3nt
NA	NA	TRBJ2-7	TRBV28	12	CASCDSSYEQYF	TGTGCCAGCTGCGACAGTTCCTACGAGCAGTACTTC
few	TRBD1	TRBJ1-2	TRBV28	16	CASRTPGQAANYGYTF	TGTGCCAGCAGGACTCCCGGACAGGCTGCTAACTATGGCTACACCTTC
NA	TRBD1	TRBJ1-4	TRBV6-2/TRBV6-3	17	CASTRPTGAEANEKLFF	TGTGCCAGCACCAGACCGACAGGGGCGGAAGCTAATGAAAAACTGTTTTTT
NA	NA	TRBJ2-7	TRBV4-1	18	CASSQEVPPDRESYGQYF	TGCGCCAGCAGCCAAGAAGTGCCCCCCGACCGAGAATCCTACGGGCAGTACTTC
NA	NA	TRBJ2-6	TRBV7-9	18	CASSLYSGITSGANVLTF	TGTGCCAGCAGCTTATATTCAGGAATAACCTCTGGGGCCAACGTCCTGACTTTC
NA	TRBD1	TRBJ2-7	TRBV12-3/TRBV12-4	16	CASSPRQGARTYEQYF	TGTGCCAGCAGTCCTAGACAGGGCGCGAGAACCTACGAGCAGTACTTC
NA	NA	TRBJ2-6	TRBV7-9	15	CASSLWGFGANVLTF	TGTGCCAGCAGCTTGTGGGGGTTTGGGGCCAACGTCCTGACTTTC
NA	TRBD1	TRBJ2-7	TRBV7-2	15	CASRSTGGALYEQYF	TGTGCCAGCAGATCAACAGGGGGCGCTTTATACGAGCAGTACTTC
NA	TRBD1	TRBJ2-5	TRBV27	12	CASGSTGGTQYF	TGTGCCAGCGGGTCAACAGGGGGAACCCAGTACTTC
NA	NA	TRBJ1-2	TRBV7-2	14	CASSFRDTLRGYTF	TGTGCCAGCAGCTTCCGGGACACCCTACGGGGCTACACCTTC
NA	NA	TRBJ2-7	TRBV6-1	13	CASSEEGSYEQYF	TGTGCCAGCAGTGAAGAGGGCAGCTACGAGCAGTACTTC
NA	TRBD1	TRBJ1-1	TRBV28	14	CASSFLQGVTEAFF	TGTGCCAGCAGTTTCCTACAGGGGGTCACTGAAGCTTTCTTT
few	NA	TRBJ2-6	TRBV7-3	16	CASSYGTTSGANVLTF	TGTGCCAGCAGCTACGGGACGACCTCTGGGGCCAACGTCCTGACTTTC
NA	NA	TRBJ2-3	TRBV20-1	13	CSARGGVSDTQYF	TGCAGTGCTCGTGGCGGTGTTTCAGATACGCAGTATTTT
few	NA	TRBJ1-6	TRBV7-2	13	CASSPTRNSPLHF	TGTGCCAGCAGCCCGACAAGAAATTCACCCCTCCACTTT
few	NA	TRBJ1-5	TRBV29-1	13	CSAKGWGNQPQHF	TGCAGCGCCAAAGGTTGGGGCAATCAGCCCCAGCATTTT
NA	NA	TRBJ2-7	TRBV7-2	15	CASSTQRGFYYEQYF	TGTGCCAGCAGCACCCAACGGGGATTTTACTACGAGCAGTACTTC
NA	TRBD2	TRBJ2-5	TRBV5-1	17	CASSPGLAGGYGETQYF	TGCGCCAGCAGCCCGGGACTAGCGGGGGGATACGGAGAGACCCAGTACTTC
NA	TRBD2	TRBJ2-1	TRBV6-1	16	CASGDSGRTSGNEQFF	TGTGCCAGCGGGGATAGCGGGAGGACTTCGGGGAATGAGCAGTTCTTC
NA	TRBD2	TRBJ2-4	TRBV20-1	14	CSARDPATGGIQYF	TGCAGTGCTAGAGATCCGGCGACGGGGGGCATTCAGTACTTC
NA	TRBD2	TRBJ2-1	TRBV20-1	16	CSANQGRDYTYNEQFF	TGCAGTGCCAACCAAGGCCGGGACTACACCTACAATGAGCAGTTCTTC
NA	NA	TRBJ1-4	TRBV6-1	14	CATGVRRFNEKLFF	TGTGCCACCGGCGTGAGACGGTTCAATGAAAAACTGTTTTTT
NA	TRBD1	TRBJ2-2	TRBV6-5	14	CASRTQGNTGELFF	TGTGCCAGCAGGACACAGGGGAACACCGGAGAGCTGTTTTTT
few	NA	TRBJ2-1	TRBV4-2	13	CASSQDLGAGQFF	TGTGCCAGCAGCCAAGATTTGGGGGCCGGGCAGTTCTTC
few	NA	TRBJ2-1	TRBV29-1	10	CLPTHNEQFF	TGCCTTCCTACCCACAATGAGCAGTTCTTC
NA	TRBD2	TRBJ2-5	TRBV24-1	15	CATSGGSTRYNEQYF	TGTGCCACCAGTGGCGGGAGTACCCGATACAATGAGCAGTACTTC
NA	NA	TRBJ2-3	TRBV12-3/TRBV12-4	16	CASTSWAQASTDTQYF	TGTGCCAGCACTTCTTGGGCCCAGGCTAGCACAGATACGCAGTATTTT
few	NA	TRBJ2-4	TRBV20-1	15	CSAEYRALAKNIQYF	TGCAGTGCCGAATACAGGGCTCTAGCCAAAAACATTCAGTACTTC